This TCR beta chain came from a study of blood T cell repertoires in COVID-19. TCRdb's copy holds only in-frame clones and misses some; the assay was immunoSEQ multiplex PCR. The sample has about 85,000 clones; approximately 84% are singletons. V was pared by 3 bases and J by 4 bases, with 10 bases between. This CDR3 spans 14 amino acids. CDR1 SNHLY and CDR2 FYNNEI come from the germline V gene. The chain is built from TRBV2 and TRBJ2-1; perhaps TRBD2 as D (5 bases). Sequences were obtained from peripheral blood. This TCR was recovered from a man between 60 and 70 years old with acute or convalescent COVID-19. The CDR3 DNA reads as TGTGCCAGCAGTGACAACGGGATTTACAATGAGCAGTTCTTC. Amino acid sequence: CASSDNGIYNEQFF.